This TCR beta chain was profiled in a study of T cells in Graves' hyperthyroidism and ophthalmopathy. Only a few counts were recorded for this clonotype. Amplification of TCR beta CDR3 regions used RNA as the template. The HTBI set primed first-round TCR CDR3 RT-PCR. MiXCR was run by TCRdb on the multiplex PCR reads, yielding one entry per CDR3 protein. Here the sample spans some 270,000 distinct CDR3 sequences, 13% being singletons. The CDR3 is 14 amino acids. Deletions cut 0 bases from V and 5 bases from J, with 11 bases between. Per the germline V gene, CDR1 is DFQATT and CDR2 is SNEGSKA (reference sequence).

The sample consisted of blood. The receptor comes from a woman in her thirties with Graves' hyperthyroidism that later progressed to Graves' ophthalmopathy. The chain recombines TRBV20-1 with TRBJ2-4; D possibly matches TRBD1 or TRBD2 (5 bases each). CDR3 amino acids: CSARDWGIQNIQYF. CDR3 DNA: TGCAGTGCTAGAGATTGGGGGATACAAAACATTCAGTACTTC.